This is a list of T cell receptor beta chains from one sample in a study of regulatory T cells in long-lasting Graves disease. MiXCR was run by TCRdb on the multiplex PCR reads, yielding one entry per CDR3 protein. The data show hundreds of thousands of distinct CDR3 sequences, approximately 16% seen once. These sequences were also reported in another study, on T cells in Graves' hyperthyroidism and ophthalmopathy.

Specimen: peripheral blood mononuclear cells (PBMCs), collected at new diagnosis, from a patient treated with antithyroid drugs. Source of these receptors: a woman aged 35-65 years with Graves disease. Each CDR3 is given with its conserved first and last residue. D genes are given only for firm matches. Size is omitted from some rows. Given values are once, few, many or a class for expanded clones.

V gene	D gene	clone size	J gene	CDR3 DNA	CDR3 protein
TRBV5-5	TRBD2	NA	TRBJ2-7	TGTGCCAGCAGCTTGGTAAGCGGTGTTAGCGGGGTTGCCTACGAGCAGTACTTC	CASSLVSGVSGVAYEQYF
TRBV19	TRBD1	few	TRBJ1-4	TGTGCCAGTGCTACAGGGGGAGGTAATGAAAAACTGTTTTTT	CASATGGGNEKLFF
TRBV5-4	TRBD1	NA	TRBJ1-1	TGTGCCAGCAGTTGGACAGGCTTTGCCACTGAAGCTTTCTTT	CASSWTGFATEAFF
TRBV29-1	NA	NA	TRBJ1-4	TGCAGCGTCCTCTCGACCCCACCGAGGGCAACTAATGAAAAACTGTTTTTT	CSVLSTPPRATNEKLFF
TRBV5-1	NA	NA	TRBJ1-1	TGCGCCAGCAGCTTTATAAGTGACACTGAAGCTTTCTTT	CASSFISDTEAFF
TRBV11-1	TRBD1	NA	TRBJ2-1	TGTGCCATTGATGACAGGGTCTCGGGTGAGCAGTTCTTC	CAIDDRVSGEQFF
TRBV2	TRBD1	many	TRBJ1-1	TGTGCCAGCAGGGTCCGGGACAGGGGGGGAACTGAAGCTTTCTTT	CASRVRDRGGTEAFF
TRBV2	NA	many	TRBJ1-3	TGTGCCAGCAGTGAACTTCTCTCTGGAAACACCATATATTTT	CASSELLSGNTIYF
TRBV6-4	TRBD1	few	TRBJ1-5	TGTGCCAGCAATTGGACAGGGAAAAATAGCAATCAGCCCCAGCATTTT	CASNWTGKNSNQPQHF
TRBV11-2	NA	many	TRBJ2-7	TGTGCCAGCAGCTTAACGGCGGGGAGCTACGAGCAGTACTTC	CASSLTAGSYEQYF